This T cell receptor (beta chain) was captured in a study of cytomegalovirus exposure and HLA in healthy donors. Study-wide points: Certain sequence variants were highly shared and formed a cluster, and this cluster was likely a sequencing artifact. Further analysis was carried out later, and it showed several of the most significant clusters appearing linked to common viral pathogens. There were 150 to 200 TCR beta chains listed as cytomegalovirus-associated. Later analysis placed DRB1 highest and HLA-C lowest in TCR association rates, which differed by HLA locus.

Vbeta (60) and Jbeta (13) primers were used in the PCR. The repertoire was sequenced with immunoSEQ multiplex PCR; TCRdb's copy has only in-frame clones and lacks some. The specimen's table records tens of thousands of clones. Turning to this clone: Antigen unknown.

This sequence originates from a female donor in good health and CMV-seropositive. Sequencing used PBMCs.

The CDR3 nucleotides are TGTGCCAGCAGCCAATCTAGCGGGAGTAGGGATGAGCAGTTCTTC. This encodes CASSQSSGSRDEQFF. This sequence joins TRBV4-2 and TRBJ2-1; 10 positions agree with TRBD2. The CDR3 extends over 15 amino acids. Germline assignment: CDR1 LGHNA and CDR2 YNFKEQ. After removal of 2 bases from V and 8 bases from J, the junction contained 6 bases not matched to a gene.